This T cell receptor beta chain was identified during a study of blood T cell repertoires in COVID-19 (dated by TCRdb to about 2020). About the investigation overall: Samples covering the acute and convalescent phases of COVID-19 were provided by collaborators in the United States, Italy and Spain. Samples were obtained from the ongoing ImmuneRACE study (first 160 participants) and from over 1,000 subjects provided by 6 global collaborators. Where available, HLA class I and class II types were obtained from metadata supplied by the sample provider rather than from assay-based typing. Sample metadata almost always included a de-identified subject ID, COVID-19 status, age in years and sex. The material from the prospective study consisted of cDNA or gDNA derived from T cells, B-cell-depleted T cells, or PBMCs. Subjects who had been exposed to COVID-19, were actively infected with it, or had recovered from it provided the deeply sampled blood TCRbeta repertoires that made up the dataset. A freely available public database, intended as a resource for researchers studying the immune response to SARS-CoV-2, is where the repertoires were released.

Whole blood was collected in K2EDTA tubes by collaborating institutions according to the institutions' own protocols. For TCRbeta analysis, collaborators shipped samples as frozen whole blood, isolated PBMCs, or DNA extracted from either of those sample types. TCRbeta CDR3 regions were amplified from genomic DNA by means of the immunoSEQ Assay, a bias-controlled multiplex PCR. Turning to the authors' computational methods: The number of nucleated cells in each sample was estimated by amplification of reference gene primers within the assay. To quantify the absolute abundance of each unique TCRbeta CDR3 rearrangement, sequence reads were collapsed and filtered. For each sample, productive Simpson clonality was calculated by taking the square root of Simpson's diversity index across productive rearrangements. In TCRdb, the immuneACCESS table is reduced to in-frame sequences with V and J assigned. These tables do not hold every clone; where another copy was compared, an unresolved V gene accounts for under half, and the others remain unexplained. That table furnishes V, J and clone size, whereas the DNA furnished D and trimming. The sample data list fewer than 85,000 clones, and more than 75% of these were observed just once. The biggest ten clones account for around 9% of the sample.

Including the terminal cysteine and phenylalanine, the CDR3 comprises 11 residues. Just CDR3 DNA is preserved here, 33 bases in frame from base 1. In the germline V gene, CDR1 corresponds to SGHAT and CDR2 to FQNNGV. V drops 2 bases and J drops 3 bases, leaving 2 bases in between. General findings and caveats noted by the study authors: The quantity of clinical and demographic metadata differed by source and by participant and was supplied without curation.

Of note for this clone: Its antigen remains unidentified. No much larger clonotype is one base removed from it; base qualities were not supplied.

Sequences were obtained from peripheral blood. Recombination joined TRBV11-2 with TRBJ2-7; no D segment can be confidently identified. The sequence came from a human donor in a cohort sampled during active COVID-19. The DNA sequence is TGTGCCAGCAGCTTATACTACGAGCAGTACTTC. Its protein is CASSLYYEQYF.